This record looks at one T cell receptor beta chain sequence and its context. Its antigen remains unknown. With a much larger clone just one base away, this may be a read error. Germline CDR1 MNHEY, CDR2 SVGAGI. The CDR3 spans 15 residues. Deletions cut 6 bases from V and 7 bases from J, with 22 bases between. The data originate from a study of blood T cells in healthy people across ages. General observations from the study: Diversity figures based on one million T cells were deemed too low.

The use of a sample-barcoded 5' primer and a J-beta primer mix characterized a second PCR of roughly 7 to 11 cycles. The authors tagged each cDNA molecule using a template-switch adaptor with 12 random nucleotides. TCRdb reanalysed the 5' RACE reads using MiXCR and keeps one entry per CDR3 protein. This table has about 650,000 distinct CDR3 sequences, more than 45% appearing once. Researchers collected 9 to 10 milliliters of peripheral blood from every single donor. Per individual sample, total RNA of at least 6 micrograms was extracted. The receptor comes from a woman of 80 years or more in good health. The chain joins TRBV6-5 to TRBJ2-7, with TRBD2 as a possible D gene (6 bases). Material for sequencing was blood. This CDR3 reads CASRLNGLPYNEQYF. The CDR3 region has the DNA TGTGCCAGCAGGCTCAACGGACTACCCTACAATGAGCAGTACTTC.